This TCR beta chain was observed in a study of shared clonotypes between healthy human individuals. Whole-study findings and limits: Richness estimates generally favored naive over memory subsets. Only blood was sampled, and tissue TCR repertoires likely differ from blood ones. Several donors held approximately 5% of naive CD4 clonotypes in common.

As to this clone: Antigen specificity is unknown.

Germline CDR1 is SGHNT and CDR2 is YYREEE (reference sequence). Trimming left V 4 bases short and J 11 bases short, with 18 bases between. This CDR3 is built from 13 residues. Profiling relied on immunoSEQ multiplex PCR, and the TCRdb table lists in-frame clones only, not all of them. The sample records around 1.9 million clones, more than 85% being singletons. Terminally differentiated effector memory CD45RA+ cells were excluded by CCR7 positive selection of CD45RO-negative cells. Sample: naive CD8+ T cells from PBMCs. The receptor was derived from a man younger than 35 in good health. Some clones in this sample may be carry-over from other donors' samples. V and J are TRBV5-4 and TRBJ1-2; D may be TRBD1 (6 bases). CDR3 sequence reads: CASSPKGQWEYTF. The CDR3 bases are TGTGCCAGCAGCCCAAAGGGACAATGGGAGTACACCTTC.